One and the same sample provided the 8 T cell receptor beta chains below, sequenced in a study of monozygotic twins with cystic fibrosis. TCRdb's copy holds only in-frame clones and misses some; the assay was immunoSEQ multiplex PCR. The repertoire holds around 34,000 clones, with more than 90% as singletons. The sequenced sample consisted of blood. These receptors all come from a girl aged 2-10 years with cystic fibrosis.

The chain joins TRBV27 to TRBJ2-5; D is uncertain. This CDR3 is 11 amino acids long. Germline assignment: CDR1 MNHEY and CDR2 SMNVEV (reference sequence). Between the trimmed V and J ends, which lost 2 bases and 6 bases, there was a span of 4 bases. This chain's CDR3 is CASSLGQTQYF. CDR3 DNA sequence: TGTGCCAGCAGTTTAGGACAGACCCAGTACTTC.

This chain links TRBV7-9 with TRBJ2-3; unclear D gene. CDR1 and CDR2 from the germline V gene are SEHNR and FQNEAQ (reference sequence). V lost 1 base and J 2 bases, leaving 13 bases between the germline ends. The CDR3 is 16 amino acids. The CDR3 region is CASSLVTSVPTDTQYF. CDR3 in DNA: TGTGCCAGCAGCTTAGTCACCTCGGTGCCCACAGATACGCAGTATTTT.

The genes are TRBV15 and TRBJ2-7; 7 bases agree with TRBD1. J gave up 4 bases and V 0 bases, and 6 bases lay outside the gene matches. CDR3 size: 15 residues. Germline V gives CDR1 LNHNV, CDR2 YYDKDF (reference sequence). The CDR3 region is CATSRDHRGRYEQYF. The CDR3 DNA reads TGTGCCACCAGCAGAGATCACAGGGGAAGATACGAGCAGTACTTC.

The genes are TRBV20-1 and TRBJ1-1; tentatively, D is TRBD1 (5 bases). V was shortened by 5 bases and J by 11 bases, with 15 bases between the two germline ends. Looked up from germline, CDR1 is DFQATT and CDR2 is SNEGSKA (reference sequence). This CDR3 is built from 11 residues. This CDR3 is CSAYRGVRAFF. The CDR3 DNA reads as TGCAGTGCTTACCGAGGGGTGAGGGCTTTCTTT.

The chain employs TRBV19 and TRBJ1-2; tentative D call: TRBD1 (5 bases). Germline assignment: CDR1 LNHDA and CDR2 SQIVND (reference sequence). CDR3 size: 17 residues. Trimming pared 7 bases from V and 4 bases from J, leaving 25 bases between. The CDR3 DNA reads TGTGCCAGTAACGGGGGGGAACAAAACCCACTTTTCTATGGCTACACCTTC. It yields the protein CASNGGEQNPLFYGYTF. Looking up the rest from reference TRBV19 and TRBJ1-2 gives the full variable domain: DGGITQSPKYLFRKEGQNVTLSCEQNLNHDAMYWYRQDPGQGLRLIYYSQIVNDFQKGDIAEGYSVSREKKESFPLTVTSAQKNPTAFYLCASNGGEQNPLFYGYTFGSGTRLTVV.

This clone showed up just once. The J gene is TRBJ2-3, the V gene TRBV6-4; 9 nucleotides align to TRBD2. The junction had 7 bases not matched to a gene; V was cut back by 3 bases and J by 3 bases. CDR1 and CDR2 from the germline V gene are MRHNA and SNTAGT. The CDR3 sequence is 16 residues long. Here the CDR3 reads CASSEESGRSTDTQYF. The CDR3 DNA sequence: TGTGCCAGCAGTGAGGAGAGCGGGAGGAGTACAGATACGCAGTATTTT.

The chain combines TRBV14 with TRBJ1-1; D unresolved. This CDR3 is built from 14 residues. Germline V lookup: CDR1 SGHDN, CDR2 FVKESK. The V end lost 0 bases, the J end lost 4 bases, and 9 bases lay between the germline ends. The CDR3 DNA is TGTGCCAGCAGCCAAGATTTCCCCGCCACTGAAGCTTTCTTT. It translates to CASSQDFPATEAFF.

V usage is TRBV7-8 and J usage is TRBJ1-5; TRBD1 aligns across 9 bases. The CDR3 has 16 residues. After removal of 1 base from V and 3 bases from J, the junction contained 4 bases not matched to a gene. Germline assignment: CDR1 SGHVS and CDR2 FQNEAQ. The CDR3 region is CASSLVGTGNNQPQHF. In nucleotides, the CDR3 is TGTGCCAGCAGCTTAGTCGGGACAGGGAACAATCAGCCCCAGCATTTT.